The present T cell receptor beta chain was sequenced within a study of Graves' ophthalmopathy and Graves' hyperthyroidism. The study, taken as a whole, reports: Blood shared most expanded thyroid clonotypes above 0.001 frequency.

This clonotype has ten or more counts. Its target is not known. Excluded: other autoimmune disease, uncontrolled infection, pregnancy or lactation. Patients were diagnosed from clinical symptoms, serum thyroxine, TRAb, thyroid ultrasound and orbital computed tomography. There are 14 residues in the CDR3. The junction had 1 base not matched to a gene; V was cut back by 3 bases and J by 1 base. CDR1 is SQVTM and CDR2 is ANQGSEA in the germline V gene. Scientists amplified the TCR beta CDR3 regions from RNA transcripts. Second-round multiplex PCR came after a first-round RT-PCR that employed HTBI primers. TCRdb reprocessed the multiplex PCR reads via MiXCR and lists one record per CDR3 protein. The sample yields 500,000 to 600,000 distinct CDR3 sequences, less than 40% seen once.

The J gene is TRBJ2-5, the V gene TRBV29-1; TRBD2 aligns across 11 bases. Sequenced material: peripheral blood or thyroid tissue (not recorded which). The clonotype was recovered from an adult man with Graves' hyperthyroidism. The DNA of the CDR3 is TGCAGCGTTGAGACTAGCGGGGTCCAAGAGACCCAGTACTTC. It specifies CSVETSGVQETQYF.